This is a list of T cell receptor beta chains from one sample in a study of cytomegalovirus exposure and HLA in healthy donors. Sequenced by immunoSEQ multiplex PCR; TCRdb stores in-frame clones only, minus some. Altogether over 120,000 clones are present, over 75% being singletons, with the ten largest covering less than 3%. Material for sequencing was PBMCs. These receptors came from a man between 45 and 60 years old in good health and CMV-seronegative. Each CDR3 is given with its conserved first and last residue. Each record gives: V gene, D gene, J gene, clone size, CDR3 protein, CDR3 DNA. A D gene is named only where the DNA matches it firmly. Rows give clone size only sometimes, using once, few, many, or a class for an expanded clone.

V: TRBV6-5
D: -
J: TRBJ1-5
size: -
CDR3: CASSYTFSGAQPQHF
DNA: TGTGCCAGCAGTTACACTTTTTCTGGGGCCCAGCCCCAGCATTTT

V: TRBV4-1
D: -
J: TRBJ2-2
size: -
CDR3: CASSQKTQAENTGELFF
DNA: TGCGCCAGCAGCCAAAAGACCCAAGCGGAGAACACCGGGGAGCTGTTTTTT

V: TRBV7-6
D: TRBD2
J: TRBJ2-1
size: -
CDR3: CASSLTPGLAGDNEQFF
DNA: TGTGCCAGCAGCTTAACGCCGGGACTAGCGGGAGACAATGAGCAGTTCTTC

V: TRBV5-5
D: TRBD2
J: TRBJ2-1
size: -
CDR3: CASSLDPAGVYNEQFF
DNA: TGTGCCAGCAGCTTGGACCCAGCGGGGGTCTACAATGAGCAGTTCTTC

V: TRBV28
D: -
J: TRBJ2-7
size: -
CDR3: CASSFSGQAYEQYF
DNA: TGTGCCAGCAGTTTCTCAGGGCAGGCATACGAGCAGTACTTC

V: TRBV5-6
D: -
J: TRBJ2-1
size: -
CDR3: CASSFLSGNEQFF
DNA: TGTGCCAGCAGCTTCCTTTCGGGCAATGAGCAGTTCTTC

V: TRBV27
D: -
J: TRBJ1-5
size: -
CDR3: CASRLSPNQPQHF
DNA: TGTGCCAGCAGACTCTCACCTAATCAGCCCCAGCATTTT

V: TRBV6-6
D: TRBD1
J: TRBJ1-1
size: few
CDR3: CASSSHRQGMNTEAFF
DNA: TGTGCCAGCAGTTCACACCGACAGGGCATGAACACTGAAGCTTTCTTT

V: TRBV12-5
D: TRBD1
J: TRBJ2-1
size: -
CDR3: CASGKQGGSYNEQFF
DNA: TGTGCTAGTGGTAAACAGGGGGGATCCTACAATGAGCAGTTCTTC

V: TRBV5-4
D: TRBD1
J: TRBJ2-7
size: -
CDR3: CASSTPGTDKYEQYF
DNA: TGTGCCAGCAGCACACCCGGGACAGACAAGTACGAGCAGTACTTC

V: TRBV7-9
D: -
J: TRBJ2-5
size: -
CDR3: CASSLTGQQETQYF
DNA: TGTGCCAGCAGCTTAACGGGTCAGCAAGAGACCCAGTACTTC

V: TRBV5-4
D: -
J: TRBJ1-1
size: few
CDR3: CASSLKRGRATEAFF
DNA: TGTGCCAGCAGCCTCAAGCGGGGCAGGGCCACTGAAGCTTTCTTT

V: TRBV28
D: -
J: TRBJ1-1
size: -
CDR3: CASGNRDGSGLAFF
DNA: TGTGCCAGCGGCAACCGTGACGGGTCGGGTCTGGCTTTCTTT

V: TRBV7-2
D: TRBD2
J: TRBJ2-7
size: -
CDR3: CASSLRQLAANYEQYF
DNA: TGTGCCAGCAGCTTAAGGCAACTAGCGGCCAACTACGAGCAGTACTTC

V: TRBV23-1
D: -
J: TRBJ2-7
size: -
CDR3: CASSPLSTGYEQYF
DNA: TGCGCCAGCAGTCCTCTTTCGACGGGCTACGAGCAGTACTTC

V: TRBV5-1
D: -
J: TRBJ1-1
size: -
CDR3: CASSLGMTTNTEAFF
DNA: TGCGCCAGCAGCTTGGGGATGACGACTAACACTGAAGCTTTCTTT

V: TRBV27
D: -
J: TRBJ2-7
size: -
CDR3: CASSPTPGHYEQYF
DNA: TGTGCCAGCAGTCCCACCCCGGGACACTACGAGCAGTACTTC

V: TRBV6-1
D: -
J: TRBJ1-5
size: -
CDR3: CASKTPSQGSQPQHF
DNA: TGTGCCAGCAAAACCCCCTCGCAGGGGTCCCAGCCCCAGCATTTT

V: TRBV5-8
D: -
J: TRBJ2-2
size: once
CDR3: CASSFNPARNTGELFF
DNA: TGTGCCAGCAGCTTTAATCCCGCCAGAAACACCGGGGAGCTGTTTTTT

V: TRBV6-1
D: -
J: TRBJ1-1
size: -
CDR3: CASPRPRGANTEAFF
DNA: TGTGCCAGCCCCCGCCCCAGAGGCGCGAACACTGAAGCTTTCTTT

V: TRBV27
D: -
J: TRBJ1-1
size: -
CDR3: CASIPLGGGRGGDTEAFF
DNA: TGTGCCAGCATCCCCCTGGGCGGGGGACGGGGAGGGGACACTGAAGCTTTCTTT

V: TRBV19
D: TRBD2
J: TRBJ2-7
size: -
CDR3: CASRMTSGGEVYF
DNA: TGTGCCAGTAGAATGACTAGCGGGGGGGAGGTGTACTTC

V: TRBV5-4
D: TRBD2
J: TRBJ2-1
size: -
CDR3: CASSLGSGRLENEQFF
DNA: TGTGCCAGCAGCCTGGGGAGCGGGAGGCTTGAGAATGAGCAGTTCTTC

V: TRBV14
D: -
J: TRBJ2-5
size: once
CDR3: CATINQETQYF
DNA: TGTGCCACTATAAACCAAGAGACCCAGTACTTC

V: TRBV11-3
D: -
J: TRBJ1-6
size: -
CDR3: CASSRGGLGAPLHF
DNA: TGTGCCAGCAGCAGAGGAGGGTTGGGAGCACCCCTCCACTTT

V: TRBV6-1
D: -
J: TRBJ2-3
size: once
CDR3: CASSEDQGSTDTQYF
DNA: TGTGCCAGCAGTGAAGATCAGGGGAGCACAGATACGCAGTATTTT

V: TRBV19
D: -
J: TRBJ1-6
size: -
CDR3: CASSIEGASPLHF
DNA: TGTGCCAGTAGTATAGAGGGGGCATCACCCCTCCACTTT

V: TRBV28
D: TRBD1
J: TRBJ2-6
size: -
CDR3: CASRTGNSGANVLTF
DNA: TGTGCCAGCAGGACAGGGAACTCTGGGGCCAACGTCCTGACTTTC

V: TRBV7-9
D: -
J: TRBJ1-2
size: -
CDR3: CASSPRSYTF
DNA: TGTGCCAGCAGCCCTCGTAGTTATACCTTC

V: TRBV19
D: TRBD1
J: TRBJ2-3
size: -
CDR3: CASSRDSSTDTQYF
DNA: TGTGCCAGTAGTAGGGACAGTAGCACAGATACGCAGTATTTT

V: TRBV2
D: -
J: TRBJ2-5
size: -
CDR3: CASRMGGETQYF
DNA: TGTGCCAGCAGAATGGGGGGAGAGACCCAGTACTTC

V: TRBV2
D: -
J: TRBJ2-7
size: -
CDR3: CASSVHYEQYF
DNA: TGTGCCAGCAGTGTCCACTACGAGCAGTACTTC

V: TRBV14
D: -
J: TRBJ2-5
size: -
CDR3: CASSQDRRTQYF
DNA: TGTGCCAGCAGCCAAGATCGCAGGACCCAGTACTTC

V: TRBV4-2
D: -
J: TRBJ2-3
size: -
CDR3: CASSQDREADTQYF
DNA: TGTGCCAGCAGCCAAGATCGCGAGGCAGATACGCAGTATTTT